A selection of T cell receptor beta chains follows, all from one sample in a study of identical twins. TCRdb reprocessed the 5' RACE reads via MiXCR and lists one record per CDR3 protein. Of some 1,700,000 distinct CDR3 sequences in the sample, around a third were seen once. Sequenced input: cord blood. All receptors come from a newborn girl in good health. Both conserved end residues are part of each CDR3. The D gene is left open where the match is weak. Some rows have no size entry. The others give once, few or many, or a class for an expanded clone.

TRBV16	NA	NA	TRBJ1-1	CASSQYLGTENTEAFF	TGTGCCAGCAGCCAATATCTCGGGACGGAAAACACTGAAGCTTTCTTT
TRBV2	TRBD1	NA	TRBJ2-3	CASETDRGRTDTQYF	TGTGCCAGTGAAACGGACAGGGGGCGAACAGATACGCAGTATTTT
TRBV29-1	NA	NA	TRBJ2-5	CSVSGSGETQYF	TGCAGCGTGTCGGGGTCGGGAGAGACCCAGTACTTC
TRBV7-9	TRBD1	NA	TRBJ1-4	CASTKTGTGREKLFF	TGTGCCAGTACCAAGACCGGGACAGGGAGGGAAAAACTGTTTTTT
TRBV5-1	NA	many	TRBJ2-3	CASNPTSRTDTQYF	TGCGCCAGCAACCCTACTAGCCGCACAGATACGCAGTATTTT
TRBV27	TRBD2	few	TRBJ2-1	CASSKLANPVGEQFF	TGTGCCAGCAGTAAACTAGCGAACCCCGTGGGTGAGCAGTTCTTC
TRBV2	NA	NA	TRBJ2-5	CASLTGTYEETQYF	TGTGCCAGCCTGACCGGGACCTATGAAGAGACCCAGTACTTC
TRBV28	NA	NA	TRBJ2-3	CASSRLRGMPSTDTQYF	TGTGCCAGCAGTAGACTGAGAGGGATGCCCTCCACAGATACGCAGTATTTT
TRBV20-1	NA	NA	TRBJ2-1	CSARERTGYNEQFF	TGCAGTGCTAGAGAGAGGACTGGCTACAATGAGCAGTTCTTC
TRBV24-1	TRBD1	NA	TRBJ2-1	CGQGLDNKQFF	TGTGGACAGGGGTTAGACAATAAGCAGTTCTTC
TRBV27	TRBD2	NA	TRBJ2-5	CASSKLAGISDEQYF	TGTGCCAGCAGTAAACTAGCGGGAATATCCGATGAGCAGTACTTC
TRBV5-1	NA	many	TRBJ2-7	CASAESSYEQYF	TGCGCCAGCGCAGAGTCTTCCTACGAGCAGTACTTC
TRBV20-1	TRBD2	NA	TRBJ2-2	CSARSGGQATGELFF	TGCAGTGCTAGAAGCGGGGGCCAGGCAACCGGGGAGCTGTTTTTT
TRBV12-5	NA	few	TRBJ2-7	CASALVQAPYEQYF	TGTGCTAGTGCCCTGGTCCAGGCACCCTACGAGCAGTACTTC